This TCR beta chain appears in the sequencing data of a study of T-cell reconstitution after alpha-beta-depleted transplantation in children (dated by TCRdb to between 2015 and 2016). As for the study more broadly: Using TCR repertoire profiling, the study quantitatively followed how T-cell immune reconstitution unfolded in children after TCRalphabeta/CD19-depleted allogeneic hematopoietic cell transplantation. Broad study findings and their caveats: The apparently early alphabetaT-cell count recovery about two months after transplant was reportedly dependent on only several hundred rapidly expanded clones derived from non-depleted graft cells. The high TCRbeta diversity at day 60 in some patients was ascribed to recipient T cells and intrathymic progenitors that had survived conditioning. Over the following months the frequencies of hyperexpanded clones went down, and after one year T-cell counts and TCRbeta diversity were mostly credited to newly produced T cells.

This clonotype was detected many times. Its antigen has not been determined. Per-base quality was not reported, and no clone a single base away is much larger than it. Libraries were constructed by PCR. The listed sequencing device is Illumina HiSeq 2500. TCR libraries were prepared with molecular barcoding, using unique molecular identifiers to normalize TCRbeta repertoire quantification. TCRdb reworked the public reads: Q25 trimming with fastp, MiXCR clone assembly, productive beta chains retained. Each entry is one CDR3 protein sequence, shown with its most common DNA and genes. In this sample the table shows about 3,000 distinct CDR3 sequences, 28% of which occur a single time. The leading ten clones occupy under 80% of the sample. Explained via the paper, the time point label denotes: day 60 (about 2 months) after transplantation. The treatment or condition label, as the study defines it: allogeneic hematopoietic cell transplantation with graft depleted of TCRalphabeta T cells and CD19 B cells. Transplant recipients were children who received TCRalphabeta/CD19-depleted allogeneic hematopoietic cell grafts.

Sequences MGHRA (CDR1) and YSYEKL (CDR2) are obtained from the germline V gene. The CDR3 covers 15 residues, taking in both the cysteine and the phenylalanine. CDR3 DNA only is kept here, 45 bases in frame from base 1. The V and J ends are trimmed by 1 base and 4 bases, leaving 8 bases between them. The sequence was obtained from a male patient between 2 and 15 years old who had a stem cell transplant for acute myeloid leukemia, so the T cells may come from the graft donor. The chain is made from TRBV4-1 and TRBJ2-6; the D gene assignment is ambiguous. The input for sequencing was PBMCs, mostly from graft donor cells, taken 60 days after TCRalphabeta/CD19-depleted stem cell transplant. The bases read TGCGCCAGCAGCCAAGGACATCAAGGGGCCAACGTCCTGACTTTC. Translated, this gives CASSQGHQGANVLTF.